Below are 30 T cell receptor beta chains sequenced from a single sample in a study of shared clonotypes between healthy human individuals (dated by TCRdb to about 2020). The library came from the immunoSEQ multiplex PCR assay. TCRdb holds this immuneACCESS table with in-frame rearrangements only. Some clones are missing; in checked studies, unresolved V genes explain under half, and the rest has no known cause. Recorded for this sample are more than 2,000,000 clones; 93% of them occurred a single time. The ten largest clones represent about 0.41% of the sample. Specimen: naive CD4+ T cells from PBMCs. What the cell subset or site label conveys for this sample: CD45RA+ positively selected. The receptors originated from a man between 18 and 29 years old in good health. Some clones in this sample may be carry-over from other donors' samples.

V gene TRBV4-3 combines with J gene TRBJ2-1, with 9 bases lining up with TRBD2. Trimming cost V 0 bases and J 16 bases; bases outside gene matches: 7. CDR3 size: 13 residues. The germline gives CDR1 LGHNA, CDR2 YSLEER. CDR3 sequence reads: CASSQDTAGGRFF. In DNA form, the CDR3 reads TGCGCCAGCAGCCAAGATACGGCGGGAGGGCGATTCTTC.

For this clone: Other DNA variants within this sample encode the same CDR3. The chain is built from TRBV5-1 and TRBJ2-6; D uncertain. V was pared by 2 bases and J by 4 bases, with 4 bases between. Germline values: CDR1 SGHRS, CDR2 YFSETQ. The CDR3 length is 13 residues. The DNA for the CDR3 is TGCGCCAGCAGCTTCTCCGGGGCCAACGTCCTGACTTTC. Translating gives CASSFSGANVLTF.

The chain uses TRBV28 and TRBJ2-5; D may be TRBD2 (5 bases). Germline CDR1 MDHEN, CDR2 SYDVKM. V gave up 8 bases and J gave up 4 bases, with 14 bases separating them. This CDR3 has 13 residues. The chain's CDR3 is CASGRGGGETQYF. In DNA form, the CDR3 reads TGTGCCAGCGGACGTGGAGGCGGAGAGACCCAGTACTTC.

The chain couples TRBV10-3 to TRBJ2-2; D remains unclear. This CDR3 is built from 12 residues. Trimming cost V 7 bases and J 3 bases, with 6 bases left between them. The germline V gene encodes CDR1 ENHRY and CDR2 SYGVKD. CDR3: CAINGDTGELFF. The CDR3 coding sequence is TGTGCCATCAACGGAGACACCGGGGAGCTGTTTTTT.

CDR3 protein: CASSPLAGTNEKLFF. In DNA form, the CDR3 reads TGTGCCAGCAGCCCATTGGCAGGAACTAATGAAAAACTGTTTTTT. This chain joins TRBV27 and TRBJ1-4; D call uncertain. The CDR3 covers 15 residues. Trimming stripped 6 bases from V and 1 base from J, with 12 bases between. Germline CDR1 reads MNHEY; CDR2 reads SMNVEV (reference sequence).

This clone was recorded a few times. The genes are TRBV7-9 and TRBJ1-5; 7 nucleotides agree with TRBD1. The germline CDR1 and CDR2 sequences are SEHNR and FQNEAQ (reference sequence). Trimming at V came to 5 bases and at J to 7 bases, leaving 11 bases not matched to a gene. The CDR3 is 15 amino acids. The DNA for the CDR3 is TGTGCCAGCAGCCATTCGACAGGGTTAGCGCAGCCCCAGCATTTT. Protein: CASSHSTGLAQPQHF.

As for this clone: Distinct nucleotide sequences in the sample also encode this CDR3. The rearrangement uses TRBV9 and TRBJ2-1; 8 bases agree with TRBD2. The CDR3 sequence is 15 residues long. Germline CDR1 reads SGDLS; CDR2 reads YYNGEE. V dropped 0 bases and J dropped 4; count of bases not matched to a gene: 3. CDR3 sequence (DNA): TGTGCCAGCAGCGTAGGAGCGGGAGATTACAATGAGCAGTTCTTC. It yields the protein CASSVGAGDYNEQFF.

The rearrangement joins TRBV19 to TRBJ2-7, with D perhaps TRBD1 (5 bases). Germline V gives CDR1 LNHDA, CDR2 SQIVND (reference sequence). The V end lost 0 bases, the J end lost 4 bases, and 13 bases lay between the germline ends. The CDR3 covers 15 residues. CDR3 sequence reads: CASSIDWQGQYEQYF. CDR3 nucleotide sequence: TGTGCCAGTAGTATAGACTGGCAGGGCCAATACGAGCAGTACTTC.

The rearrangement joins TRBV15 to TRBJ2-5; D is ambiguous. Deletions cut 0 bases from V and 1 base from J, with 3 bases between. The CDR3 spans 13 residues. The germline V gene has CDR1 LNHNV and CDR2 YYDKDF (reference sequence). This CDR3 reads CATSRDAQETQYF. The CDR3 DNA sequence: TGTGCCACCAGCAGAGATGCCCAAGAGACCCAGTACTTC.

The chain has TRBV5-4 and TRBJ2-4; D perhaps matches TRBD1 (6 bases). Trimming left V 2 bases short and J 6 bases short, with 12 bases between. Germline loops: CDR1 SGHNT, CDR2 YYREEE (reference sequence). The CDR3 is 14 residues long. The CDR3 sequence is CASSLGGYGNIQYF. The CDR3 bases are TGTGCCAGCAGCTTAGGGGGTTACGGAAACATTCAGTACTTC. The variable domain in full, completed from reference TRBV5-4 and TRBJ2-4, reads ETGVTQSPTHLIKTRGQQVTLRCSSQSGHNTVSWYQQALGQGPQFIFQYYREEENGRGNFPPRFSGLQFPNYSSELNVNALELDDSALYLCASSLGGYGNIQYFGAGTRLSVL.

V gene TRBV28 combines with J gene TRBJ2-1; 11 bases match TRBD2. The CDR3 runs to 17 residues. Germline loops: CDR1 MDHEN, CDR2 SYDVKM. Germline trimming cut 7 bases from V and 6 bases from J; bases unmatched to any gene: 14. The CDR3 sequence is CASTTGSGLAVFNEQFF. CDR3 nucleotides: TGTGCCAGCACTACAGGGTCGGGACTAGCGGTTTTCAATGAGCAGTTCTTC.

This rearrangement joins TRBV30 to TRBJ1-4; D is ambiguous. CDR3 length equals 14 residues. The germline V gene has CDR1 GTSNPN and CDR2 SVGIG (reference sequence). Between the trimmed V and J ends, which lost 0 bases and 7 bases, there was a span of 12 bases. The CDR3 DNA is TGTGCCTGGAGTGTAGGAGGGTACGGTGAAAAACTGTTTTTT. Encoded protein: CAWSVGGYGEKLFF.

The CDR3 region has the DNA TGTGCCAGCAGTGGGCAGGGAATACCTGGAAACACCATATATTTT. Translating it yields CASSGQGIPGNTIYF. The chain couples TRBV2 to TRBJ1-3, with D tentatively TRBD1 (5 bases). Germline V CDR1 and CDR2: SNHLY, FYNNEI. This CDR3 spans 15 amino acids. V lost 4 bases and J 2 bases, leaving 12 bases between the germline ends.

This CDR3 reads CASSRVDNSRAEAFF. The CDR3 DNA follows: TGTGCCAGCAGCCGGGTGGACAACAGTCGGGCTGAAGCTTTCTTT. The rearrangement joins TRBV4-2 to TRBJ1-1; D is possibly TRBD1 (5 bases). Trimming took off 4 bases at V and 6 bases at J, with 18 bases between the two ends. Germline V lookup: CDR1 LGHNA, CDR2 YNFKEQ. This CDR3 is 15 amino acids long.

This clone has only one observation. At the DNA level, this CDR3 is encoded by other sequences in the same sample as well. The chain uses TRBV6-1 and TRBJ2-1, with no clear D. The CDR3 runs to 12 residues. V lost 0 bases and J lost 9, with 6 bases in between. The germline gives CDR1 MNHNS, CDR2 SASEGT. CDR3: CASSEALGEQFF. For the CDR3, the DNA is TGTGCCAGCAGTGAAGCTTTGGGTGAGCAGTTCTTC.

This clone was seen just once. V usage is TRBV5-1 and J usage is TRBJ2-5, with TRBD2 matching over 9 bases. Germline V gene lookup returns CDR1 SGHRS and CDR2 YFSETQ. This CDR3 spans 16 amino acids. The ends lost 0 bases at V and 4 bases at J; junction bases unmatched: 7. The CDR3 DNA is TGCGCCAGCAGCTTGGGACCGCGGGAGGGCCGAGAGACCCAGTACTTC. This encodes CASSLGPREGRETQYF.

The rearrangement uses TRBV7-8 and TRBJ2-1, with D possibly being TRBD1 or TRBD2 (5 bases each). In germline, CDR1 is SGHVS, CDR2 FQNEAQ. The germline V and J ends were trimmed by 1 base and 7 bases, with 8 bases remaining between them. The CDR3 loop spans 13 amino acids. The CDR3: CASSLVGENEQFF. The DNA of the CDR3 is TGTGCCAGCAGCTTAGTGGGGGAAAATGAGCAGTTCTTC.

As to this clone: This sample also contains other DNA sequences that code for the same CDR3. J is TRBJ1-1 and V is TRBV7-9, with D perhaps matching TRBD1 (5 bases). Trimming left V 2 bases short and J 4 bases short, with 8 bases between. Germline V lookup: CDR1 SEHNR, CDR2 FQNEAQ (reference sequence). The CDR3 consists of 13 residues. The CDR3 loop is CASSLSGGTEAFF. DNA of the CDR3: TGTGCCAGCAGCTTAAGCGGGGGCACTGAAGCTTTCTTT.

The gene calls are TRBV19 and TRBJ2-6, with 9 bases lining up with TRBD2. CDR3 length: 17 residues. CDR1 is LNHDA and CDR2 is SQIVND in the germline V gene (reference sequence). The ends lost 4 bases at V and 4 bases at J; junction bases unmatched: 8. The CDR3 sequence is CASSNPGGGAGANVLTF. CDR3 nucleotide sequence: TGTGCCAGTAGTAACCCCGGCGGGGGGGCGGGGGCCAACGTCCTGACTTTC.

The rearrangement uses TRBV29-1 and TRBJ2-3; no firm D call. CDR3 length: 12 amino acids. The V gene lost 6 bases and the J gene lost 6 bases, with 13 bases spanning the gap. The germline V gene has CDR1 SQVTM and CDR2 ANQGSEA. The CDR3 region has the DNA TGCAGCGTCCTGCAAATCGTGGATACGCAGTATTTT. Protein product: CSVLQIVDTQYF.

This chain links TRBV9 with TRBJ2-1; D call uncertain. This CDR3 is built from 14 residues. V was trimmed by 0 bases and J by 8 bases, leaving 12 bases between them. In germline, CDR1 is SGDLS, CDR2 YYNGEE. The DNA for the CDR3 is TGTGCCAGCAGCGTAGGGGCAGTGATCGATGAGCAGTTCTTC. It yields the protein CASSVGAVIDEQFF.

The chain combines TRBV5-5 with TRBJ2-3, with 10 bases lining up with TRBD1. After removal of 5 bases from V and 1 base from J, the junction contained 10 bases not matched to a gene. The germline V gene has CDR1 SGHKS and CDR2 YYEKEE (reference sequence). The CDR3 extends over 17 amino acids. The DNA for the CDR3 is TGTGCCAGCAGTTCATTGGTAGGGACAGGGGGCACAGATACGCAGTATTTT. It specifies CASSSLVGTGGTDTQYF.

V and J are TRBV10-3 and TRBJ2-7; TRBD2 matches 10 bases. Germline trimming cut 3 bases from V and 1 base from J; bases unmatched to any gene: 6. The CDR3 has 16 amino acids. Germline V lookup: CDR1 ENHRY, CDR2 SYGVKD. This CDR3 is CAISDGTSVKSYEQYF. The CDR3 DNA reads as TGTGCCATCAGTGATGGGACTAGCGTAAAATCCTACGAGCAGTACTTC.

The CDR3 DNA sequence: TGTGCCAGCAGCAGACAGGGGGTCGCGGGTCAGCCCCAGCATTTT. This codes for CASSRQGVAGQPQHF. This sequence joins TRBV6-1 and TRBJ1-5, with TRBD1 matching over 9 bases. This CDR3 region has 15 residues. V gave up 6 bases and J gave up 6 bases; unmatched junction bases: 9. Looked up from germline, CDR1 is MNHNS and CDR2 is SASEGT.

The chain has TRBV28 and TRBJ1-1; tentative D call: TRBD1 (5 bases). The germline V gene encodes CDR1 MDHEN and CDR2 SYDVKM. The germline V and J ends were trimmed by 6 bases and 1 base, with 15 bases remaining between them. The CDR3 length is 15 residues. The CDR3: CASSLLQGWNTEAFF. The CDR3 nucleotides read TGTGCCAGCAGCCTCCTCCAGGGTTGGAACACTGAAGCTTTCTTT.

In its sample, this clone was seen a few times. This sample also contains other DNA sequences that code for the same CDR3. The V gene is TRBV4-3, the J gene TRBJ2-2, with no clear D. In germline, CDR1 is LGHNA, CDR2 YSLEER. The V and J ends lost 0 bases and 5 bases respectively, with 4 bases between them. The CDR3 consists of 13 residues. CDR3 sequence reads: CASSQDGTGELFF. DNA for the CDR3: TGCGCCAGCAGCCAAGACGGGACCGGGGAGCTGTTTTTT.

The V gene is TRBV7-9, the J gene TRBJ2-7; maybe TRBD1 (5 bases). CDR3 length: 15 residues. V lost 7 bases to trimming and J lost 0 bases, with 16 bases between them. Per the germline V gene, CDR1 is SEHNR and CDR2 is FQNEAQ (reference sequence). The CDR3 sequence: CASNFATESSYEQYF. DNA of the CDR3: TGTGCCAGCAACTTCGCGACAGAGAGCTCCTACGAGCAGTACTTC.

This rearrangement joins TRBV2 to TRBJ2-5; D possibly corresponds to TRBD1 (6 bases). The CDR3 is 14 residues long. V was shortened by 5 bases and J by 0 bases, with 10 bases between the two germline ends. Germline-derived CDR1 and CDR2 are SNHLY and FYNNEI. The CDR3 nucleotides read TGTGCCAGCAGTCCTGACAGGTACCAAGAGACCCAGTACTTC. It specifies CASSPDRYQETQYF.

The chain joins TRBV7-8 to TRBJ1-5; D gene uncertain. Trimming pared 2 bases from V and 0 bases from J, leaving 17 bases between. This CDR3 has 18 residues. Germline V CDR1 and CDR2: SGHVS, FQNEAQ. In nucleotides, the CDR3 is TGTGCCAGCAGCTTAAACCCCATTCCCCGCTATAGCAATCAGCCCCAGCATTTT. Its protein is CASSLNPIPRYSNQPQHF. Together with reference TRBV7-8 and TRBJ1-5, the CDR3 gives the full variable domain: GAGVSQSPRYKVAKRGQDVALRCDPISGHVSLFWYQQALGQGPEFLTYFQNEAQLDKSGLPSDRFFAERPEGSVSTLKIQRTQQEDSAVYLCASSLNPIPRYSNQPQHFGDGTRLSIL.

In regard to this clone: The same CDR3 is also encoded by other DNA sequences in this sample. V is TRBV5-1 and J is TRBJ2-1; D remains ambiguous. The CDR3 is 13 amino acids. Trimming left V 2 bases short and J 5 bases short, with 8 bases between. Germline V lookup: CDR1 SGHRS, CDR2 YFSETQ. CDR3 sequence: CASSFGLDNEQFF. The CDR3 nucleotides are TGCGCCAGCAGCTTCGGTCTCGACAATGAGCAGTTCTTC.